The 15 T cell receptor beta chains in this list originate from one sample, sequenced in a study of CD8 T cells in ankylosing spondylitis (dated by TCRdb to about 2017). The study at large found these results: Blood from ankylosing spondylitis patients appeared to be characterized by a TCR beta motif composed of eight highly homologous amino acid variants.

Antigen specificity for these receptors is unknown. Library method: 5' RACE. The run used an Illumina HiSeq 2500. The raw public data were reprocessed by TCRdb itself: fastp quality trimming at Q25, MiXCR clonotype calling, in-frame beta chains only. All rows with the same CDR3 protein become a single entry with the most common DNA and genes. This sample holds 800,000 to 900,000 distinct CDR3 sequences; over 9.5% were observed only once. The ten largest clones capture approximately 0.51% of the sample. Sequencing was carried out using blood, either unsorted or a sorted T cell fraction (not recorded which). These TCRs come from a male donor with ankylosing spondylitis.

This clonotype was found a few times. The rearrangement uses TRBV24-1 and TRBJ2-1, with 16 bases identical to TRBD2. V lost 3 bases, J lost 6 bases, and 7 bases stayed unmatched. CDR3 length: 18 amino acids. Germline V gene sequence: CDR1 KGHDR, CDR2 SFDVKD. The CDR3 sequence is CATSDRGLAGGHGNEQFF. In DNA, the CDR3 is TGTGCCACCAGTGATCGGGGACTAGCGGGAGGGCACGGCAATGAGCAGTTCTTC.

This clonotype has more than one count but fewer than ten. The chain carries TRBV10-3 and TRBJ2-1; 8 bases map to TRBD2. V trimming: 7 bases; J trimming: 9 bases; junction bases outside the gene matches: 5. The CDR3 spans 12 residues. The germline gives CDR1 ENHRY, CDR2 SYGVKD. CDR3 sequence reads: CAITSGGLEQFF. The CDR3 DNA reads TGTGCCATCACCTCGGGGGGGCTTGAGCAGTTCTTC.

This chain uses TRBV5-1 with TRBJ2-1, with 7 bases that match TRBD1. The CDR3 consists of 16 residues. CDR1 SGHRS and CDR2 YFSETQ come from the germline V gene. With 2 bases clipped from V and 2 bases from J, the junction kept 7 bases outside the gene matches. This chain's CDR3 is CASSLVGQSPYNEQFF. The CDR3 coding sequence is TGCGCCAGCAGCTTAGTGGGACAGAGCCCCTACAATGAGCAGTTCTTC. Full variable domain (missing parts from reference TRBV5-1 and TRBJ2-1): KAGVTQTPRYLIKTRGQQVTLSCSPISGHRSVSWYQQTPGQGLQFLFEYFSETQRNKGNFPGRFSGRQFSNSRSEMNVSTLELGDSALYLCASSLVGQSPYNEQFFGPGTRLTVL.

In this sample, this clonotype turned up a few times. The gene calls are TRBV10-3 and TRBJ1-1; D call uncertain. The CDR3 contains 11 residues. Germline CDR1 is ENHRY and CDR2 is SYGVKD. V lost 6 bases, J lost 10 bases, and 12 bases lay in between. DNA of the CDR3: TGTGCCATCAGAAGCTTGGGAGGAGCTTTCTTT. Amino acids: CAIRSLGGAFF.

The chain recombines TRBV18 with TRBJ1-1; D is uncertain. Trimming removed 1 base at V and 5 bases at J, with 14 bases between. The germline gives CDR1 KGHSH, CDR2 LQKENI. The CDR3 is made up of 15 amino acids. Here the CDR3 reads CASSPLTTLWTEAFF. Here the CDR3 DNA reads TGTGCCAGCTCACCACTTACGACGTTATGGACTGAAGCTTTCTTT.

This clonotype appeared a few times. This chain links TRBV25-1 with TRBJ1-4; TRBD1 matches 7 bases. The CDR3 consists of 15 residues. V trimming: 2 bases; J trimming: 6 bases; junction bases outside the gene matches: 6. Germline V CDR1 and CDR2: MGHDK, SYGVNS. The CDR3 protein is CASSEGTEYYEKLFF. CDR3 nucleotide sequence: TGTGCCAGCAGTGAAGGGACAGAATACTATGAAAAACTGTTTTTT.

This clonotype was detected many times. The chain couples TRBV5-1 to TRBJ1-1, with no clear D. The CDR3 length is 14 residues. V lost 0 bases to trimming and J lost 2 bases, with 8 bases between them. From germline, CDR1 is SGHRS and CDR2 YFSETQ. CDR3 region: CASSLVVSNTEAFF. CDR3 DNA sequence: TGCGCCAGCAGCTTGGTAGTCAGCAACACTGAAGCTTTCTTT. Supplemented by reference TRBV5-1 and TRBJ1-1, the full variable domain reads KAGVTQTPRYLIKTRGQQVTLSCSPISGHRSVSWYQQTPGQGLQFLFEYFSETQRNKGNFPGRFSGRQFSNSRSEMNVSTLELGDSALYLCASSLVVSNTEAFFGQGTRLTVV.

This clonotype was seen more than once but under ten times. The chain combines TRBV10-3 with TRBJ2-3; 9 nucleotides match TRBD2. V lost 10 bases to trimming and J lost 4 bases; unmatched junction nucleotides: 6. Per the germline V gene, CDR1 is ENHRY and CDR2 is SYGVKD. The CDR3 spans 13 residues. The CDR3: CATLAGASDTQYF. The DNA of the CDR3 is TGTGCCACCTTAGCGGGGGCGTCAGATACGCAGTATTTT.

The sample holds many counts of this clonotype. This rearrangement joins TRBV12-3 or TRBV12-4 to TRBJ1-5; D unresolved. Deletions cut 2 bases from V and 7 bases from J, with 9 bases between. The CDR3 loop spans 13 amino acids. This chain's CDR3 is CASSLLGSQPQHF. The CDR3 DNA reads TGTGCCAGCAGTTTATTAGGTTCGCAGCCCCAGCATTTT.

This chain uses TRBV7-9 with TRBJ2-7; perhaps TRBD1 as D (5 bases). The ends were cut back, 7 bases at V and 6 bases at J, with 19 bases in the middle. Germline CDR1 is SEHNR and CDR2 is FQNEAQ (reference sequence). The CDR3 covers 14 residues. CDR3 nucleotide sequence: TGTGCCAGCACGCAGGGTGTCTATTCCGGCGAGCAGTACTTC. This codes for CASTQGVYSGEQYF.

The table lists this clonotype with many counts. The rearrangement links TRBV6-1 to TRBJ2-1, with 8 bases that match TRBD2. V shed 6 bases, J shed 6 bases, and the junction held 10 bases outside the gene matches. CDR1 is MNHNS, CDR2 SASEGT, per germline. The CDR3 has 15 amino acids. The CDR3 DNA reads as TGTGCCAGCAGCCCTCGGGGTAGCGGGGTCAATGAGCAGTTCTTC. Its translation is CASSPRGSGVNEQFF.

The V and J genes are TRBV7-2 and TRBJ2-7; TRBD1 matches 7 bases. Looked up from germline, CDR1 is SGHTA and CDR2 is FQGNSA. V was clipped by 0 bases and J by 2 bases; unmatched bases: 10. The CDR3 has 17 residues. CDR3 in amino acids: CASSLALDRVGTYEQYF. CDR3 nucleotides: TGTGCCAGCAGCTTAGCACTAGACAGGGTCGGGACCTACGAGCAGTACTTC.

This clonotype was counted at least ten times. The chain carries TRBV5-1 and TRBJ2-1; D possibly corresponds to TRBD1 (5 bases). Germline CDR1 SGHRS, CDR2 YFSETQ. This CDR3 has 14 amino acids. Deletions cut 0 bases from V and 6 bases from J, with 10 bases between. The CDR3 region has the DNA TGCGCCAGCAGCTTGGGTGATAGGGGCAATGAGCAGTTCTTC. Its translation: CASSLGDRGNEQFF.

The chain employs TRBV6-5 and TRBJ2-5; 8 nucleotides align to TRBD2. Germline V gives CDR1 MNHEY, CDR2 SVGAGI. The CDR3 is made up of 16 amino acids. The J segment lost 2 bases and the V segment lost 0 bases, leaving 5 bases of the junction unmatched. In nucleotides, the CDR3 is TGTGCCAGCAGTTACTCGCGGCGGGGGGATCAAGAGACCCAGTACTTC. It translates to CASSYSRRGDQETQYF.

The V gene is TRBV20-1, the J gene TRBJ2-5; 7 positions agree with TRBD2. Germline V gene sequence: CDR1 DFQATT, CDR2 SNEGSKA (reference sequence). The CDR3 is 13 residues long. The V gene end was trimmed by 5 bases and the J gene end by 1 base; junction bases not matched to a gene: 4. CDR3 bases: TGCAGTGCTGCGACTAGCATCCAAGAGACCCAGTACTTC. Translation: CSAATSIQETQYF.